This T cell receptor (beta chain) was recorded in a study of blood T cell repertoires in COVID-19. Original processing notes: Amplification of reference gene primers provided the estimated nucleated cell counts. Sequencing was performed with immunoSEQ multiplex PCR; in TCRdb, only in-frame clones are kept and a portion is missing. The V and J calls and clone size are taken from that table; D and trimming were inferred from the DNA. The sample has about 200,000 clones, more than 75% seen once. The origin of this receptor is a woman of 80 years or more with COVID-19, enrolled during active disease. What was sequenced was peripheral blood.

CDR3 DNA sequence: TGTGCCAGTAGTACCCCCGGCGGGGGTAGAGATACGCAGTATTTT. Its protein is CASSTPGGGRDTQYF. The chain has TRBV19 and TRBJ2-3, with 7 bases fitting TRBD2. The germline V gene encodes CDR1 LNHDA and CDR2 SQIVND (reference sequence). The CDR3 runs to 15 residues. Trimming removed 4 bases from V and 5 bases from J; junction bases left unmatched: 9.